Listed below are T cell receptor beta chains from one sample, sequenced in a study of shared clonotypes between healthy human individuals. Libraries were prepared by immunoSEQ multiplex PCR; TCRdb keeps only in-frame clonotypes and omits some of them. The table shows more than 1 million clones, with around 78% occurring only once. The sample consisted of memory CD4+ T cells from PBMCs. The receptors were sampled from a man aged 18 to 35 in good health. Some clones in this sample may be carry-over from other donors' samples. The CDR3 runs from the conserved cysteine through the conserved F or W. D genes are given only for firm matches.

TRBV4-1	TRBJ2-7	.	CASSQPVQGRYEQYF
TRBV6-1	TRBJ1-4	.	CASSAVSRGEKLFF
TRBV28	TRBJ2-5	.	CASTIGLAGETQYF
TRBV7-2	TRBJ2-2	.	CASSPNPGPRTGELFF
TRBV4-3	TRBJ1-3	.	CASSQGIKSSGNTIYF
TRBV4-1	TRBJ1-2	TRBD1	CASSQPPGQGANGYTF
TRBV27	TRBJ2-1	.	CASSFLAAGADNEQFF
TRBV28	TRBJ2-2	.	CASSFGGAPNTGELFF
TRBV2	TRBJ2-3	.	CASSRQGTDTQYF
TRBV10-3	TRBJ1-3	.	CAISEPLGIRSGNTIYF
TRBV6-5	TRBJ1-2	.	CASRRHTTNYGYTF
TRBV28	TRBJ1-3	.	CASSLFFGGLSGNTIYF
TRBV28	TRBJ2-1	TRBD2	CASTAGGRGDEQFF
TRBV28	TRBJ2-7	TRBD1	CASSRGQLSYEQYF
TRBV30	TRBJ2-3	TRBD2	CAWRIAGGDTDTQYF
TRBV2	TRBJ1-3	.	CASSRTGNTIYF
TRBV9	TRBJ1-5	TRBD1	CASSVGTGVFQPQHF
TRBV5-8	TRBJ2-7	.	CASSTGGDFVAYEQYF
TRBV18	TRBJ2-1	.	CASSPFSAGSSYNEQFF
TRBV7-2	TRBJ1-1	.	CASSPVGGETEAFF
TRBV18	TRBJ1-1	TRBD1	CASSPPEGQGRTEAFF
TRBV5-1	TRBJ2-3	.	CASSLADPSTDTQYF
TRBV6-6	TRBJ2-1	.	CASMGTQGRNEQFF
TRBV6-1	TRBJ1-2	.	CASSRRGYGYTF
TRBV10-1	TRBJ2-1	.	CASSRWTDGEQFF
TRBV7-2	TRBJ2-1	.	CASSLTGSYNEQFF
TRBV7-2	TRBJ2-3	.	CASSFGGTTDTQYF
TRBV4-2	TRBJ2-3	TRBD2	CASSQAGLAGHTDTQYF
TRBV14	TRBJ1-1	.	CASSRWGEGTEAFF
TRBV5-1	TRBJ2-2	TRBD2	CASSSTSGIFAGELFF
TRBV5-1	TRBJ1-2	.	CASSLGRGTNYGYTF
TRBV10-3	TRBJ2-6	.	CAISSGANVLTF
TRBV10-1	TRBJ2-2	.	CASSAEKPTTGELFF
TRBV5-1	TRBJ2-7	.	CASRIRGNYEQYF
TRBV18	TRBJ1-5	TRBD1	CASSPGQGRNQPQHF
TRBV18	TRBJ1-5	.	CASSQADEQPQHF
TRBV2	TRBJ2-7	.	CASFPGPHYEQYF
TRBV7-9	TRBJ1-1	.	CASSWRGNTEAFF
TRBV2	TRBJ2-5	.	CASSERGSGRETQYF
TRBV7-9	TRBJ1-3	.	CASRKTGPGNTIYF
TRBV15	TRBJ2-7	TRBD2	CATSRGDDVQYF
TRBV4-1	TRBJ2-7	.	CASSQSAGQTAYEQYF
TRBV11-2	TRBJ2-7	TRBD2	CASSPRGRSPYEQYF
TRBV5-4	TRBJ2-1	.	CASSFANYYNEQFF
TRBV5-1	TRBJ2-1	.	CASSLRGEGDVQFF
TRBV29-1	TRBJ2-1	TRBD2	CSVVPTSSEQFF
TRBV14	TRBJ2-3	.	CASSQAPGGSGSTQYF
TRBV30	TRBJ2-5	.	CAWSVEQGQETQYF
TRBV6-5	TRBJ2-7	TRBD2	CASSYELAGYEQYF